The table lists the clone carrying this T cell receptor beta chain with a count of one. These data are taken from a study of T cell changes during pregnancy in multiple sclerosis. Clones were sequenced by immunoSEQ multiplex PCR, and TCRdb holds only the in-frame ones, with some missing. The sample has around 37,000 clones, 92% seen once. The CDR3 covers 15 residues. In germline, CDR1 is SGHRS, CDR2 YFSETQ. J lost 3 bases, V lost 4 bases, and 10 bases had no gene match. The sequencing here drew on CD8+ T cells from peripheral blood mononuclear cells, taken before pregnancy. V is TRBV5-1 and J is TRBJ2-7; the match to TRBD2 covers 7 bases. This clonotype was sampled from a female donor with multiple sclerosis, enrolled in a pregnancy study. The CDR3 here is CASSPASGLDYEQYF. In DNA form, the CDR3 reads TGCGCCAGCAGCCCTGCTAGCGGATTAGACTACGAGCAGTACTTC. Complete variable domain (other parts from reference TRBV5-1 and TRBJ2-7): KAGVTQTPRYLIKTRGQQVTLSCSPISGHRSVSWYQQTPGQGLQFLFEYFSETQRNKGNFPGRFSGRQFSNSRSEMNVSTLELGDSALYLCASSPASGLDYEQYFGPGTRLTVT.